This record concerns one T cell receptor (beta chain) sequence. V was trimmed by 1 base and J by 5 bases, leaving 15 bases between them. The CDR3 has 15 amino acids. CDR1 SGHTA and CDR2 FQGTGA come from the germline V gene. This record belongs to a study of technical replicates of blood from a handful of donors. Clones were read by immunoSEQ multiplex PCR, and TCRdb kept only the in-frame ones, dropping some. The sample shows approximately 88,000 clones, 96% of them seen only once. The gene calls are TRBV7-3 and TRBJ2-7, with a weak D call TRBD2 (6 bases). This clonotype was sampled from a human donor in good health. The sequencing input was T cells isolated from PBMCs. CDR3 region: CASSLNGGSPDEQYF. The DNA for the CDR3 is TGTGCCAGCAGCTTAAATGGGGGGAGTCCCGACGAGCAGTACTTC. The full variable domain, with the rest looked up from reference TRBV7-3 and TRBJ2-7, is GAGVSQTPSNKVTEKGKYVELRCDPISGHTALYWYRQSLGQGPEFLIYFQGTGAADDSGLPNDRFFAVRPEGSVSTLKIQRTERGDSAVYLCASSLNGGSPDEQYFGPGTRLTVT.